The 2 T cell receptor beta chains in this list originate from one sample, sequenced in a study of blood T cell repertoires in COVID-19. The table came from immunoSEQ multiplex PCR; TCRdb's copy has only in-frame clones and leaves some out. The sample lists some 140,000 clones, approximately 79% occurring once. Input material: PBMCs or T cells enriched from blood (not recorded which). The receptor set was obtained from a man aged 40-49 years with acute COVID-19.

This clone was counted many times. V and J are TRBV29-1 and TRBJ1-1; 9 nucleotides line up with TRBD1. V lost 6 bases, J lost 4 bases, and 3 bases stayed unmatched. The CDR3 contains 12 residues. Germline V gene lookup returns CDR1 SQVTM and CDR2 ANQGSEA. The CDR3 sequence: CSVSTGGTEAFF. CDR3 nucleotides: TGCAGCGTGTCGACAGGGGGCACTGAAGCTTTCTTT.

The chain has TRBV10-3 and TRBJ1-2, with TRBD1 matching over 11 bases. CDR3 length: 17 residues. V lost 7 bases to trimming and J lost 5 bases; unmatched junction nucleotides: 15. The germline gives CDR1 ENHRY, CDR2 SYGVKD. The CDR3 DNA reads as TGTGCCATCACCGACCCGCCCGGGACAGGGGGTGGTTATGGCTACACCTTC. Amino acid sequence: CAITDPPGTGGGYGYTF.